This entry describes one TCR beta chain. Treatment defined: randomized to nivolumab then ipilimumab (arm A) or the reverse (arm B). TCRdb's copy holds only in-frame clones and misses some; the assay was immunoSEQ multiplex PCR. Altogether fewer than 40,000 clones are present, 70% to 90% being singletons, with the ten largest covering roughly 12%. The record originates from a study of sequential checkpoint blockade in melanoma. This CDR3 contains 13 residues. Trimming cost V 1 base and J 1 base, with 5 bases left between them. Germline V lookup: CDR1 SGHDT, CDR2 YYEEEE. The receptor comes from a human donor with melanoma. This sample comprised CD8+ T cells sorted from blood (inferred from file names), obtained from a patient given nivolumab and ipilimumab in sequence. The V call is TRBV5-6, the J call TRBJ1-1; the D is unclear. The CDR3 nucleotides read TGTGCCAGCAGCTTGACAGCGAACACTGAAGCTTTCTTT. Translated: CASSLTANTEAFF.